The next 13 T cell receptor beta chains were all read from a single sample in a study of blood T cells in healthy people across ages. Through a sample-barcoded 5' primer and a J-beta primer mix, a second PCR was run for about 6 to 11 cycles. TCRdb independently ran MiXCR on the 5' RACE reads; one entry per CDR3 protein. The sample lists about 800,000 distinct CDR3 sequences, 25% occurring once. These data were likewise used in another study, on T cells of mothers and their children.

The sequenced sample consisted of blood. The receptors come from a boy aged 5 to 17 in good health.

This clonotype was detected a few times. V gene TRBV28 combines with J gene TRBJ1-2, with a tentative D call TRBD1 (5 bases). CDR1 MDHEN and CDR2 SYDVKM come from the germline V gene. CDR3 length: 14 amino acids. The V end lost 4 bases, the J end lost 2 bases, and 11 bases lay between the germline ends. The CDR3, as DNA: TGTGCCAGCAGTTCGTCGGGACTGAACTATGGCTACACCTTC. Its translation is CASSSSGLNYGYTF.

This chain links TRBV6-1 with TRBJ1-1, with TRBD1 matching over 9 bases. The V gene's germline CDR1 is MNHNS and CDR2 SASEGT. The CDR3 length is 16 residues. The trim removed 2 bases at V and 4 bases at J, leaving 8 bases unmatched. CDR3 region: CASSESGTGFRTEAFF. In DNA, the CDR3 is TGTGCCAGCAGTGAATCCGGGACAGGGTTTCGCACTGAAGCTTTCTTT.

This clonotype was found a few times. J is TRBJ2-3 and V is TRBV5-6, with D possibly matching TRBD1 (6 bases). Germline assignment: CDR1 SGHDT and CDR2 YYEEEE. V was clipped by 3 bases and J by 6 bases, with 17 bases between them. CDR3 length: 15 residues. CDR3 DNA: TGTGCCAGCAGCTCGCGAGGACAGTTAGGGGATACGCAGTATTTT. It translates to CASSSRGQLGDTQYF.

The chain joins TRBV12-3 or TRBV12-4 to TRBJ1-3; 8 positions agree with TRBD1. The CDR3 sequence is 13 residues long. V lost 3 bases, J lost 7 bases, and 2 bases stayed unmatched. Written as DNA, the CDR3 is TGTGCCAGCAGTTTCGCAGGGGGCAACACCATATATTTT. Its protein is CASSFAGGNTIYF.

The chain joins TRBV10-3 to TRBJ2-2; a possible D gene is TRBD1 (6 bases). The germline CDR1 and CDR2 sequences are ENHRY and SYGVKD. V was pared by 6 bases and J by 5 bases, with 13 bases between. This CDR3 is 14 amino acids long. As DNA, the CDR3 is TGTGCCATCAGGAGACAGGTCGAAACCGGGGAGCTGTTTTTT. Amino acid sequence: CAIRRQVETGELFF.

J is TRBJ1-2 and V is TRBV20-1, with D maybe TRBD1 (6 bases). Looked up from germline, CDR1 is DFQATT and CDR2 is SNEGSKA (reference sequence). The CDR3 loop spans 15 amino acids. Trimming shortened V by 0 bases and J by 1 base, and 12 bases separated the two germline ends. CDR3 sequence reads: CSARDAGVDNYGYTF. In nucleotides, the CDR3 is TGCAGTGCTAGAGATGCAGGGGTCGATAACTATGGCTACACCTTC.

J is TRBJ2-5 and V is TRBV10-2, with 9 positions matching TRBD2. With 0 bases clipped from V and 5 bases from J, the junction kept 7 bases outside the gene matches. This CDR3 has 16 amino acids. Germline CDR1 WSHSY, CDR2 SAAADI. The CDR3 DNA reads TGCGCCAGCAGTGAGTCGGGGGCAGGACTAGCGGAGACCCAGTACTTC. Translation: CASSESGAGLAETQYF.

V gene TRBV6-5 combines with J gene TRBJ2-3; TRBD2 matches 11 bases. Looked up from germline, CDR1 is MNHEY and CDR2 is SVGAGI. Trimming at V came to 1 base and at J to 1 base, leaving 1 base not matched to a gene. The CDR3 length is 16 residues. The CDR3 spells CASSYLLAGGTDTQYF. DNA for the CDR3: TGTGCCAGCAGTTACTTACTAGCGGGAGGCACAGATACGCAGTATTTT.

As for this clonotype: At one boundary the junction diverges from the germline segment, which might be a read error. CDR3 nucleotide sequence: TGCGCCAGCAGTTTTGGAAACACCTACGAGCAGTACTTC. This gives the protein CASSFGNTYEQYF. The rearrangement joins TRBV12-3 or TRBV12-4 to TRBJ2-7; D gene unclear. The CDR3 consists of 13 residues.

This chain uses TRBV2 with TRBJ1-5; D not resolved. This CDR3 region has 13 residues. Deletions cut 6 bases from V and 4 bases from J, with 10 bases between. The germline CDR1 and CDR2 sequences are SNHLY and FYNNEI. The CDR3 loop is CASSLQKNQPQHF. CDR3 bases: TGTGCCAGCAGCTTACAGAAAAATCAGCCCCAGCATTTT. Full variable domain (missing parts from reference TRBV2 and TRBJ1-5): EPEVTQTPSHQVTQMGQEVILRCVPISNHLYFYWYRQILGQKVEFLVSFYNNEISEKSEIFDDQFSVERPDGSNFTLKIRSTKLEDSAMYFCASSLQKNQPQHFGDGTRLSIL.

This chain uses TRBV15 with TRBJ2-5; the D gene is possibly TRBD1 (6 bases). This CDR3 spans 17 amino acids. V was clipped by 1 base and J by 1 base, with 16 bases between them. The germline V gene has CDR1 LNHNV and CDR2 YYDKDF (reference sequence). The chain's CDR3 is CATSRGNRENIQETQYF. CDR3 coding DNA: TGTGCCACCAGCAGAGGCAACAGGGAGAATATCCAAGAGACCCAGTACTTC.

This rearrangement joins TRBV7-2 to TRBJ2-3, with TRBD1 matching over 7 bases. V shed 5 bases, J shed 4 bases, and the junction held 6 bases outside the gene matches. CDR1 and CDR2 from the germline V gene are SGHTA and FQGNSA. This CDR3 is 14 amino acids long. The CDR3 DNA reads TGTGCCAGCAGCCGACAGGGTAACTCAGATACGCAGTATTTT. Translating it yields CASSRQGNSDTQYF.

The table lists this clonotype with a few counts. J is TRBJ2-5 and V is TRBV20-1, with a possible D match to TRBD2 (6 bases). The J call is uncertain, as TRBJ2-1 better fits the DNA end. CDR1 and CDR2 (germline): DFQATT, SNEGSKA (reference sequence). The CDR3 length is 15 residues. CDR3 in DNA: TGCAGTGCTAGGGACCGGGACTTTGTGTACAATGAGCAGTTCTTC. Translating gives CSARDRDFVYNEQFF.